Sequencing of this T cell receptor (beta chain) was carried out in a study of control samples from healthy donors and cancer patients. The assay was immunoSEQ multiplex PCR, and TCRdb's table has in-frame clones only and misses some. Of under 70,000 clones listed, roughly 90% are singletons. Germline-derived CDR1 and CDR2 are SGHTA and FQGNSA. Trimming stripped 3 bases from V and 12 bases from J, with 20 bases between. The CDR3 length is 14 residues. Sequencing was carried out using PBMCs. J is TRBJ2-5 and V is TRBV7-2, with D tentatively TRBD2 (6 bases). The source is a man aged 55 to 70 with head and neck cancer. For the CDR3, the DNA is TGTGCCAGCAGCTTTACCCGGGACTCCCAATTGGAGTACTTC. As protein: CASSFTRDSQLEYF.